This TCR beta chain was found in a study of CD8 T cells in Susac syndrome. Sequencing of TCR beta was undertaken in CD8+ and CD4+ T cells derived from blood. Relapsing-remitting disease, either stable or active, was present in the treatment-naive patients who were the multiple sclerosis controls. It was negative isolation that provided the CD8+ and CD4+ T cells, whereas TEMRA cells were enriched by FACS. Germline V gives CDR1 MNHEY, CDR2 SMNVEV (reference sequence). The CDR3 totals 13 residues. V lost 6 bases, J lost 7 bases, and 13 bases lay in between. Random hexamers primed reverse transcription of about 0.45 to 1 ug RNA. Across 54 Vbeta and 13 Jbeta, immunoSEQ multiplex PCR amplified TCR beta CDR3. TCRdb processed the immunoSEQ multiplex PCR reads anew with MiXCR; each CDR3 protein has one entry. The repertoire holds approximately 120,000 distinct CDR3 sequences, with 93% as singletons. This clonotype was counted only a few times.

The receptor was derived from a human donor with multiple sclerosis. This chain uses TRBV27 with TRBJ1-5; D remains unclear. Source material: CD8+ T cells from PBMCs. CDR3 sequence: CASSLGSGQPQHF. CDR3 bases: TGTGCCAGCAGCTTGGGGTCGGGGCAGCCCCAGCATTTT.